This T cell receptor beta chain was recorded in a study of cytomegalovirus exposure and HLA in healthy donors. The primer mix had 60 Vbeta and 13 Jbeta primers. This table comes from immunoSEQ multiplex PCR, and its TCRdb copy is limited to in-frame clones, with some not included. The table records approximately 180,000 clones, 77% of them present only once. Worth noting for this clone: The antigen is undetermined. At one boundary the junction diverges from the germline segment, which might be a read error.

The CDR3 covers 15 residues. Germline V CDR1 and CDR2: MNHEY, SMNVEV (reference sequence). Study observations and caveats: When the data were analyzed later, several of the most significant clusters appeared to be linked to common viral pathogens. In a later analysis, around 18,000 TCR beta sequences were associated with HLA alleles at 0.05 false discovery rate.

The sequence was collected from a woman aged 25-40 years in good health and CMV-seropositive. V gene TRBV27 combines with J gene TRBJ2-2; possible D gene TRBD1, 6 bases. Sequencing used PBMCs. The CDR3 is CASSYRDTNTGELFF. The CDR3, as DNA: TGTGCCAGCAGTTACCGGGACACGAACACCGGGGAGTTGTTTTTT.